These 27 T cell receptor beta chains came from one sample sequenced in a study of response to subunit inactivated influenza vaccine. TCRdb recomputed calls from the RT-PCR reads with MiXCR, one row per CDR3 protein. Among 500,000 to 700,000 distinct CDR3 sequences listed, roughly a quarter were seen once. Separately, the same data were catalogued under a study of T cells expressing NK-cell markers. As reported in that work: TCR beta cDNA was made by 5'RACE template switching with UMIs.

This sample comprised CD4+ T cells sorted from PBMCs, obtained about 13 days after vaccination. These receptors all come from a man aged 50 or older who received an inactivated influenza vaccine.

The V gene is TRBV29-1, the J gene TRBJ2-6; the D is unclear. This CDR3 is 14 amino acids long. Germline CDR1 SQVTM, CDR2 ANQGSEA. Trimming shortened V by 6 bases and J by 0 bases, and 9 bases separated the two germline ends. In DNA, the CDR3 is TGCAGCGTGACTTCCGGCTCTGGGGCCAACGTCCTGACTTTC. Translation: CSVTSGSGANVLTF. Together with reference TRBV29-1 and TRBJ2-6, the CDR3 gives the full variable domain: SAVISQKPSRDICQRGTSLTIQCQVDSQVTMMFWYRQQPGQSLTLIATANQGSEATYESGFVIDKFPISRPNLTFSTLTVSNMSPEDSSIYLCSVTSGSGANVLTFGAGSRLTVL.

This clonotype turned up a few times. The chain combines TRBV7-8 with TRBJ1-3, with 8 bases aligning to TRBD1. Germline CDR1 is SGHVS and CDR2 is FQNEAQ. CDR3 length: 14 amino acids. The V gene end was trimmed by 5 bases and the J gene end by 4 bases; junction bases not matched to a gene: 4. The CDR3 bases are TGTGCCAGCAGCCTGGACAGGGAAGGAAACACCATATATTTT. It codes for CASSLDREGNTIYF. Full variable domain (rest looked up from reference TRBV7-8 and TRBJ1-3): GAGVSQSPRYKVAKRGQDVALRCDPISGHVSLFWYQQALGQGPEFLTYFQNEAQLDKSGLPSDRFFAERPEGSVSTLKIQRTQQEDSAVYLCASSLDREGNTIYFGEGSWLTVV.

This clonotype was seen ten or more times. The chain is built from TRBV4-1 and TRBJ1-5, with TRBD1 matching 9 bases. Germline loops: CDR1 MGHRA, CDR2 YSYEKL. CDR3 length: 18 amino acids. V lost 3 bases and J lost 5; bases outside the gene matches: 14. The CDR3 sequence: CASSQVRGQGGVHQPQHF. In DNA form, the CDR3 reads TGCGCCAGCAGCCAGGTCCGGGGACAGGGTGGGGTTCATCAGCCCCAGCATTTT.

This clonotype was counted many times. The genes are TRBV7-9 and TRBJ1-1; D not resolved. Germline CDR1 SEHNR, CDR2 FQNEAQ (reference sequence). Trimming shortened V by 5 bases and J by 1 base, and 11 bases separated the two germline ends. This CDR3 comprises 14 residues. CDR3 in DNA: TGTGCCAGCAGCCTGAGTGCAGGGAACACTGAAGCTTTCTTT. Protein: CASSLSAGNTEAFF.

CDR3: CSANRQGPNTEAFF. The CDR3, as DNA: TGCAGTGCCAACCGACAGGGACCAAACACTGAAGCTTTCTTT. This rearrangement joins TRBV20-1 to TRBJ1-1, with TRBD1 matching 7 bases. This CDR3 has 14 amino acids. J gave up 2 bases and V 6 bases, and 9 bases lay outside the gene matches. Germline lookup yields CDR1 DFQATT and CDR2 SNEGSKA (reference sequence).

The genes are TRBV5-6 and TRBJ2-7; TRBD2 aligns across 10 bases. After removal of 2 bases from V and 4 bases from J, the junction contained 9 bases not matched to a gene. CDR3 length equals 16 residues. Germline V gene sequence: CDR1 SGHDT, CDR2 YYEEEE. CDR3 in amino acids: CASSFTGLATSYEQYF. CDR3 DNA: TGTGCCAGCAGCTTTACGGGACTAGCGACCTCATACGAGCAGTACTTC.

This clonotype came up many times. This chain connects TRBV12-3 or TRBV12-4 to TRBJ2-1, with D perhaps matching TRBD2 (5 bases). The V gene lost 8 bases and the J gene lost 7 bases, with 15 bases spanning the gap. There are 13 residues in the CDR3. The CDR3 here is CASRGRRGNEQFF. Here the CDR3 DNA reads TGTGCCAGCCGCGGCCGTCGAGGGAATGAGCAGTTCTTC.

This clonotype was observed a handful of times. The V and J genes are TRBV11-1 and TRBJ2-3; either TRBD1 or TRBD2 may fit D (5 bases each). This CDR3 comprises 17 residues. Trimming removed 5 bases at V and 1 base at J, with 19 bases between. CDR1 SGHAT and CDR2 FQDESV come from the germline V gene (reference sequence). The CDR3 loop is CASSPRVRGGGTDTQYF. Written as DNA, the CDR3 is TGTGCCAGCAGCCCGCGGGTAAGGGGTGGCGGCACAGATACGCAGTATTTT.

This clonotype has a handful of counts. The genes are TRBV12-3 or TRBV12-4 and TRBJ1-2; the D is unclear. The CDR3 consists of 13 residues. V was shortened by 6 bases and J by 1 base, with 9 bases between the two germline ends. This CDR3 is CASSLSHNYGYTF. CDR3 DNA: TGTGCCAGCAGCCTCAGTCATAACTATGGCTACACCTTC.

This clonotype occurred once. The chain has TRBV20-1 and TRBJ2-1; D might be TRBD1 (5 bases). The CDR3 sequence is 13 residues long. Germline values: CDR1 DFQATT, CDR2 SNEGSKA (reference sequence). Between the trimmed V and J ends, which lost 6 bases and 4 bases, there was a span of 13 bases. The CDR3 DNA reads TGCAGTGCCACTCAGGGTTTATACAATGAGCAGTTCTTC. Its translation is CSATQGLYNEQFF.

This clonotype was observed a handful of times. CDR3 loop: CASSQDGTSGEQFF. CDR3 bases: TGTGCCAGCAGCCAAGACGGGACTAGCGGCGAGCAGTTCTTC. This chain links TRBV3-1 with TRBJ2-1; 11 bases map to TRBD2. The CDR3 is 14 residues long. After removal of 0 bases from V and 10 bases from J, the junction contained 2 bases not matched to a gene. Per germline, CDR1 LGHDT and CDR2 YNNKEL (reference sequence).

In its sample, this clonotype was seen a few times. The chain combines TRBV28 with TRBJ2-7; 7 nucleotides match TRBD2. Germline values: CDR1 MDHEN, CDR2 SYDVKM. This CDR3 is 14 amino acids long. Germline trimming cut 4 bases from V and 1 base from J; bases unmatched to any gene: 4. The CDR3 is CASSSASGSYEQYF. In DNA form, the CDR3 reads TGTGCCAGCAGTTCAGCTAGCGGATCCTACGAGCAGTACTTC.

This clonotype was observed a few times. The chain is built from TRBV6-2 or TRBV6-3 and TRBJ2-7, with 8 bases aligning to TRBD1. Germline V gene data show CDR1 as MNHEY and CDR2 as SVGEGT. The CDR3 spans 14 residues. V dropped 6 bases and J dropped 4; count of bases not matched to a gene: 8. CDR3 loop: CASRTRQGTYEQYF. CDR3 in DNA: TGTGCCAGCAGAACCCGACAGGGGACGTACGAGCAGTACTTC.

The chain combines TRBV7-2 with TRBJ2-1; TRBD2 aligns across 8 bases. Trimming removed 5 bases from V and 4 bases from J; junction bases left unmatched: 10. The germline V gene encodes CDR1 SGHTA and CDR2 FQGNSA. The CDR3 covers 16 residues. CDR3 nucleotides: TGTGCCAGCAGCGTCTCCGGGACTAGGGCATACAATGAGCAGTTCTTC. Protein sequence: CASSVSGTRAYNEQFF.

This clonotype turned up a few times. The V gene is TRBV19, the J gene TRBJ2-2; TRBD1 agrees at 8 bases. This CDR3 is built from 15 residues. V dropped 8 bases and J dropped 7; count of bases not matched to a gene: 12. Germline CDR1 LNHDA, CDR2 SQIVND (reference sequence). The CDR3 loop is CASGKPGGFDGELFF. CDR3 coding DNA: TGTGCCAGTGGGAAGCCAGGGGGCTTCGACGGGGAGCTGTTTTTT.

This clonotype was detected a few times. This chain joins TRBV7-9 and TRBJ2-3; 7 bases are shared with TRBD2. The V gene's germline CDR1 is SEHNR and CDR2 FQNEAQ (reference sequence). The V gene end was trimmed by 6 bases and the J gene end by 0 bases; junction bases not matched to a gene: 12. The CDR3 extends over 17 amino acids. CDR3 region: CASREPLLADSTDTQYF. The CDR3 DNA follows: TGTGCCAGCAGGGAACCGCTCCTAGCGGACAGCACAGATACGCAGTATTTT.

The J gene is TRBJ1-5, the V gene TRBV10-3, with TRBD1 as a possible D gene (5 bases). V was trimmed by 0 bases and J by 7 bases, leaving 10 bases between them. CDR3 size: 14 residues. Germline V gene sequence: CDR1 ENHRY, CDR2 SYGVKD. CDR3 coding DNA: TGTGCCATCAGTGAGTCGGAGGGACCACAGCCCCAGCATTTT. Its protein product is CAISESEGPQPQHF.

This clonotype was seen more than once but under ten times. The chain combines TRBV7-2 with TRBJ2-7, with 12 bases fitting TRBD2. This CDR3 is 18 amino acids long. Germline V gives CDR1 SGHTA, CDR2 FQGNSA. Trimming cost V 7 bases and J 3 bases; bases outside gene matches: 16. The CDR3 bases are TGTGCCAGCACCCTTAGGCTAGCGGGGGGGCTCGAAAGCTACGAGCAGTACTTC. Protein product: CASTLRLAGGLESYEQYF.

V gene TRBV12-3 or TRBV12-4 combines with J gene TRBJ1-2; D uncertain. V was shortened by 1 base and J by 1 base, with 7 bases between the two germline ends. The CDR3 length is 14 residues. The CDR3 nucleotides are TGTGCCAGCAGTTTAGGCCTGATTAACTATGGCTACACCTTC. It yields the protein CASSLGLINYGYTF.

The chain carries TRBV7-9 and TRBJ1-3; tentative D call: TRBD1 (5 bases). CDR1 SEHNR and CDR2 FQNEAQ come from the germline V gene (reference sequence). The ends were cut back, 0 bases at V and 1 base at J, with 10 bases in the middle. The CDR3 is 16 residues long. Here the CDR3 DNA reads TGTGCCAGCAGCTTAGCGCAGGGCATGTCTGGAAACACCATATATTTT. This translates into CASSLAQGMSGNTIYF.

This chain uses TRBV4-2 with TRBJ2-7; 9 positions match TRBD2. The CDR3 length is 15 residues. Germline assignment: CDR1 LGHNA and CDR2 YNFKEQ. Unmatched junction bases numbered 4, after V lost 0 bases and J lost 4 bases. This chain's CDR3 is CASSQDPTSGYEQYF. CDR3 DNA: TGTGCCAGCAGCCAAGATCCCACTAGCGGGTACGAGCAGTACTTC.

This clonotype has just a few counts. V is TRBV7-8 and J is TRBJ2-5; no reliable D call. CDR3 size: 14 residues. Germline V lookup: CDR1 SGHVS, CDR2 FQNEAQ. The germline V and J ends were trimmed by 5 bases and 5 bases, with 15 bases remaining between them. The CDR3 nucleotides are TGTGCCAGCAGCCCTTCAGACTCTCGGGAGACCCAGTACTTC. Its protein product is CASSPSDSRETQYF.

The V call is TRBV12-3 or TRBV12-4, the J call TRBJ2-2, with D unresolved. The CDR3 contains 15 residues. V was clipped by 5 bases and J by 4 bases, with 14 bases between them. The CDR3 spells CASSINSPGTGELFF. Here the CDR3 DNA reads TGTGCCAGCAGTATCAATTCGCCCGGCACCGGGGAGCTGTTTTTT.

The CDR3 nucleotides read TGTGCCACCAGCAGAGATTTAGACACCGGGGAGCTGTTTTTT. Translation: CATSRDLDTGELFF. The rearrangement joins TRBV15 to TRBJ2-2; D is ambiguous. Germline assignment: CDR1 LNHNV and CDR2 YYDKDF (reference sequence). The CDR3 length is 14 residues. Trimming removed 0 bases from V and 3 bases from J, with 5 bases in between.

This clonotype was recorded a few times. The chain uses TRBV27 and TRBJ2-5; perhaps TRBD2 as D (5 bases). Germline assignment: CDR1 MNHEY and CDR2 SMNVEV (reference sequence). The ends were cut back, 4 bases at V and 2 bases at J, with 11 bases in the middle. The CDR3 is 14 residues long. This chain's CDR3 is CASSSWSGQETQYF. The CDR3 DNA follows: TGTGCCAGCAGTTCCTGGAGCGGACAAGAGACCCAGTACTTC.

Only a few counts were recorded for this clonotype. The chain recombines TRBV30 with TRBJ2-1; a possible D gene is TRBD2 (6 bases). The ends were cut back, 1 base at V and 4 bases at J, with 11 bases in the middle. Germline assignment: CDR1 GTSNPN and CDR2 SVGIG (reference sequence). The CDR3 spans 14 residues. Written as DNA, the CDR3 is TGTGCCTGGAGTGGGGACTCAGATTACAATGAGCAGTTCTTC. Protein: CAWSGDSDYNEQFF.

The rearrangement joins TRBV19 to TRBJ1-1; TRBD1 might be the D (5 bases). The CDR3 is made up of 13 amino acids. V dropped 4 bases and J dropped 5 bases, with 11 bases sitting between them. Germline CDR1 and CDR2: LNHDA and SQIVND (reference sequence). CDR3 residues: CASSKGEVTEAFF. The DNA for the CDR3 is TGTGCCAGTAGTAAAGGGGAGGTGACTGAAGCTTTCTTT.